The next 31 T cell receptor beta chains were all read from a single sample in a study of T cell repertoires in cytomegalovirus infection. From the reads, TCRdb called clonotypes with MiXCR, one entry per CDR3 protein. The sample holds some 700,000 distinct CDR3 sequences, roughly a third seen once. Their antigens are not known. The sequences come from cultured PBMCs, collected from culture after CMV antigen stimulation. The receptors come from a human donor in good health (CMV status not recorded). Some clones in this sample may be carry-over from other donors' samples.

The rearrangement joins TRBV20-1 to TRBJ2-1; 8 positions agree with TRBD2. Germline lookup yields CDR1 DFQATT and CDR2 SNEGSKA (reference sequence). This CDR3 region has 14 residues. Trimming took 3 bases from V and 3 from J; bases not matched to a gene: 4. The CDR3 spells CSASSSGSYNEQFF. The CDR3 DNA is TGCAGTGCTAGTTCGAGCGGGAGCTACAATGAGCAGTTCTTC.

The chain has TRBV5-4 and TRBJ1-6; the D gene is possibly TRBD1 (5 bases). Germline V gene sequence: CDR1 SGHNT, CDR2 YYREEE (reference sequence). This CDR3 is built from 16 residues. V was clipped by 0 bases and J by 9 bases, with 16 bases between them. The CDR3 DNA reads TGTGCCAGCAGCTTGGCCGGGGGTCCGGCGAGTTCACCCCTCCACTTT. This translates into CASSLAGGPASSPLHF.

The V call is TRBV7-2, the J call TRBJ2-5, with 7 bases that match TRBD2. The CDR3 contains 15 residues. The germline V gene encodes CDR1 SGHTA and CDR2 FQGNSA. Trimming at V came to 5 bases and at J to 4 bases, leaving 10 bases not matched to a gene. CDR3 nucleotide sequence: TGTGCCAGCAGCACGGGGGGTCTGGGGGGAGAGACCCAGTACTTC. Translated, it gives CASSTGGLGGETQYF.

This clonotype was seen many times. The rearrangement uses TRBV7-2 and TRBJ2-7; D is ambiguous. V lost 5 bases to trimming and J lost 2 bases, with 7 bases between them. Germline V lookup: CDR1 SGHTA, CDR2 FQGNSA. The CDR3 covers 12 residues. The CDR3 protein is CASSPATYEQYF. CDR3 DNA sequence: TGTGCCAGCAGCCCCGCCACCTACGAGCAGTACTTC.

The V and J genes are TRBV7-8 and TRBJ2-1; D remains unclear. The CDR3 has 15 residues. Looked up from germline, CDR1 is SGHVS and CDR2 is FQNEAQ. V was trimmed by 1 base and J by 0 bases, leaving 7 bases between them. Written as DNA, the CDR3 is TGTGCCAGCAGCTTAGAACCTACCTCCTACAATGAGCAGTTCTTC. Protein: CASSLEPTSYNEQFF.

The genes are TRBV7-8 and TRBJ1-1; D unresolved. V shed 5 bases and J shed 3 bases, with 10 bases lying between them. The length of the CDR3 is 13 residues. Germline loops: CDR1 SGHVS, CDR2 FQNEAQ. This chain's CDR3 is CASSMDEYTEAFF. CDR3 sequence (DNA): TGTGCCAGCAGCATGGACGAATACACTGAAGCTTTCTTT.

The sample holds a few counts of this clonotype. The gene calls are TRBV7-2 and TRBJ2-7; D tentatively fits TRBD1 or TRBD2 (7 bases each). The germline gives CDR1 SGHTA, CDR2 FQGNSA. V lost 6 bases to trimming and J lost 6 bases, with 18 bases between them. CDR3 length: 14 amino acids. The chain's CDR3 is CASSQARGEGEQYF. The CDR3 DNA reads TGTGCCAGCAGTCAGGCCAGGGGGGAGGGCGAGCAGTACTTC. Together with reference TRBV7-2 and TRBJ2-7, the CDR3 gives the full variable domain: GAGVSQSPSNKVTEKGKDVELRCDPISGHTALYWYRQSLGQGLEFLIYFQGNSAPDKSGLPSDRFSAERTGGSVSTLTIQRTQQEDSAVYLCASSQARGEGEQYFGPGTRLTVT.

The chain couples TRBV2 to TRBJ1-5, with D possibly matching TRBD1 (5 bases). Trimming stripped 7 bases from V and 1 base from J, with 8 bases between. CDR1 is SNHLY and CDR2 is FYNNEI in the germline V gene. The CDR3 loop spans 13 amino acids. CDR3 nucleotide sequence: TGTGCCAGCACGAGACAGAGCAATCAGCCCCAGCATTTT. This sequence encodes CASTRQSNQPQHF.

This chain uses TRBV4-1 with TRBJ2-1; D uncertain. Looked up from germline, CDR1 is MGHRA and CDR2 is YSYEKL. With 5 bases removed from V and 3 bases from J, the gap between germline ends came to 8 bases. This CDR3 spans 13 amino acids. CDR3: CASSGPDYNEQFF. CDR3 nucleotides: TGCGCCAGCAGCGGTCCCGACTACAATGAGCAGTTCTTC.

This clonotype occurred a few times. The V call is TRBV28, the J call TRBJ1-3; D gene uncertain. Looked up from germline, CDR1 is MDHEN and CDR2 is SYDVKM. Trimming shortened V by 4 bases and J by 4 bases, and 11 bases separated the two germline ends. The CDR3 is 14 residues long. The CDR3, as DNA: TGTGCCAGCAGTTCCCCTCCCTCGGGAAACACCATATATTTT. Translated: CASSSPPSGNTIYF.

This clonotype was observed many times. This sequence joins TRBV6-1 and TRBJ1-1; D not certain. CDR1 and CDR2 from the germline V gene are MNHNS and SASEGT. The ends were cut back, 8 bases at V and 4 bases at J, with 17 bases in the middle. The CDR3 is 14 amino acids. The CDR3 spells CASREETRSTEAFF. In nucleotides, the CDR3 is TGTGCCAGCCGGGAAGAGACACGGAGCACTGAAGCTTTCTTT.

This chain uses TRBV7-8 with TRBJ2-2; perhaps D is TRBD1 or TRBD2 (5 bases each). The V and J ends lost 5 bases and 6 bases respectively, with 13 bases between them. The CDR3 has 14 residues. Germline lookup yields CDR1 SGHVS and CDR2 FQNEAQ. CDR3 in amino acids: CASSPVLGAGELFF. The CDR3 nucleotides read TGTGCCAGCAGCCCAGTTTTGGGGGCCGGGGAGCTGTTTTTT.

The chain uses TRBV12-3 or TRBV12-4 and TRBJ2-1; D is ambiguous. CDR3 size: 16 residues. V gave up 6 bases and J gave up 0 bases, with 15 bases separating them. The CDR3 reads CASSRSGVSSYNEQFF. DNA of the CDR3: TGTGCCAGCAGCCGGTCGGGTGTGAGCTCCTACAATGAGCAGTTCTTC.

The chain recombines TRBV2 with TRBJ1-5; 8 bases map to TRBD1. This CDR3 is built from 15 residues. The germline V gene has CDR1 SNHLY and CDR2 FYNNEI. V dropped 7 bases and J dropped 6; count of bases not matched to a gene: 11. The CDR3 bases are TGTGCCAGCAAGGGGGGCAGGGGGCACAGTCAGCCCCAGCATTTT. Translating it yields CASKGGRGHSQPQHF. The variable domain in full, completed from reference TRBV2 and TRBJ1-5, reads EPEVTQTPSHQVTQMGQEVILRCVPISNHLYFYWYRQILGQKVEFLVSFYNNEISEKSEIFDDQFSVERPDGSNFTLKIRSTKLEDSAMYFCASKGGRGHSQPQHFGDGTRLSIL.

The chain uses TRBV20-1 and TRBJ2-1; either TRBD1 or TRBD2 may fit D (6 bases each). Germline CDR1 is DFQATT and CDR2 is SNEGSKA (reference sequence). V lost 1 base to trimming and J lost 5 bases, with 18 bases between them. CDR3 length: 16 residues. CDR3 coding DNA: TGCAGTGCTAGAGGATTTGGTGGGGGGCATCACAATGAGCAGTTCTTC. This encodes CSARGFGGGHHNEQFF.

V usage is TRBV11-2 and J usage is TRBJ2-7; tentative D call: TRBD1 (6 bases). The V end lost 5 bases, the J end lost 5 bases, and 19 bases lay between the germline ends. Per germline, CDR1 SGHAT and CDR2 FQNNGV. This CDR3 has 15 residues. The CDR3 protein is CASSLEAGAADEQYF. Here the CDR3 DNA reads TGTGCCAGCAGCCTCGAGGCAGGGGCCGCCGACGAGCAGTACTTC.

This clonotype occurred many times. The chain combines TRBV7-2 with TRBJ2-3; D unresolved. Germline V lookup: CDR1 SGHTA, CDR2 FQGNSA. The CDR3 totals 11 residues. Trimming removed 5 bases at V and 7 bases at J, with 7 bases between. The CDR3 is CASSLGNTQYF. The CDR3 DNA reads TGTGCCAGCAGCCTAGGAAATACGCAGTATTTT.

This clonotype has more than one count but fewer than ten. The chain uses TRBV7-2 and TRBJ2-3; the match to TRBD2 covers 10 bases. The CDR3 loop spans 18 amino acids. CDR1 and CDR2 (germline): SGHTA, FQGNSA. After removal of 1 base from V and 5 bases from J, the junction contained 12 bases not matched to a gene. In DNA form, the CDR3 reads TGTGCCAGCAGCTTAGTCCCCGTAGCTAGCGGGAGTCAAGATACGCAGTATTTT. It yields the protein CASSLVPVASGSQDTQYF.

The V gene is TRBV7-7, the J gene TRBJ1-4, with D possibly matching TRBD1 (6 bases). The germline V and J ends were trimmed by 4 bases and 4 bases, with 22 bases remaining between them. CDR1 is SSHAT and CDR2 is FNYEAQ in the germline V gene (reference sequence). CDR3 size: 18 residues. The DNA of the CDR3 is TGTGCCAGCAGCTCCACAGGGAGATTCCGACAGGATAATGAAAAACTGTTTTTT. Translating gives CASSSTGRFRQDNEKLFF.

This clonotype turned up a few times. This chain joins TRBV10-1 and TRBJ1-1; no clear D gene. The V gene lost 7 bases and the J gene lost 6 bases, with 18 bases spanning the gap. Germline assignment: CDR1 WNHNN and CDR2 SYGVQD (reference sequence). The CDR3 runs 14 residues. CDR3 DNA: TGCGCCAGCACTTTTACGGGCCGCCGGCCTGAAGCTTTCTTT. This encodes CASTFTGRRPEAFF.

This chain joins TRBV29-1 and TRBJ1-2; 7 nucleotides align to TRBD1. V shed 6 bases and J 0 bases; nucleotides not matched to a gene: 4. This CDR3 is built from 13 residues. Germline V gene data show CDR1 as SQVTM and CDR2 as ANQGSEA. This chain's CDR3 is CSVATGSNYGYTF. DNA for the CDR3: TGCAGCGTCGCGACAGGGTCTAACTATGGCTACACCTTC.

This clonotype was recorded at least ten times. The rearrangement uses TRBV7-2 and TRBJ1-4; no firm D call. The germline gives CDR1 SGHTA, CDR2 FQGNSA. This CDR3 has 14 amino acids. V was pared by 3 bases and J by 4 bases, with 9 bases between. The CDR3 reads CASSLHSNNEKLFF. The CDR3 bases are TGTGCCAGCAGCTTGCATTCGAATAATGAAAAACTGTTTTTT.

The rearrangement links TRBV24-1 to TRBJ2-6; D is ambiguous. CDR3 size: 16 residues. Looked up from germline, CDR1 is KGHDR and CDR2 is SFDVKD. The V gene lost 2 bases and the J gene lost 0 bases, with 7 bases spanning the gap. CDR3 region: CATSDSSYSGANVLTF. The CDR3 nucleotides read TGTGCCACCAGTGATTCAAGCTACTCTGGGGCCAACGTCCTGACTTTC.

The genes are TRBV20-1 and TRBJ1-1; D gene uncertain. V lost 2 bases, J lost 3 bases, and 13 bases lay in between. CDR3 size: 14 residues. CDR1 and CDR2 (germline): DFQATT, SNEGSKA (reference sequence). In DNA, the CDR3 is TGCAGTGCTAGAATTTGGGAAGGCGACACTGAAGCTTTCTTT. Its protein product is CSARIWEGDTEAFF.

The V call is TRBV10-3, the J call TRBJ2-7; 9 bases fit TRBD1. V lost 4 bases and J lost 2; bases outside the gene matches: 9. The CDR3 is 16 amino acids. From germline, CDR1 is ENHRY and CDR2 SYGVKD. The CDR3 here is CAISGNRRDRAYEQYF. DNA of the CDR3: TGTGCCATCAGTGGAAACCGTCGGGACAGGGCCTACGAGCAGTACTTC.

This clonotype showed up many times. This chain joins TRBV7-2 and TRBJ2-7; D unclear. Trimming stripped 1 base from V and 5 bases from J, with 6 bases between. The CDR3 consists of 12 residues. The germline V gene encodes CDR1 SGHTA and CDR2 FQGNSA. The CDR3 loop reads CASSLVRNEQYF. The CDR3 DNA reads as TGTGCCAGCAGCTTAGTTAGGAACGAGCAGTACTTC.

The rearrangement joins TRBV6-2 or TRBV6-3 to TRBJ1-5; D is unresolved. Germline V lookup: CDR1 MNHEY, CDR2 SVGEGT. This CDR3 is 15 amino acids long. V was trimmed by 1 base and J by 3 bases, leaving 10 bases between them. CDR3 coding DNA: TGTGCCAGCAGTTACTTGGGTTTGGACAATCAGCCCCAGCATTTT. Its protein product is CASSYLGLDNQPQHF.

V is TRBV6-2 or TRBV6-3 and J is TRBJ1-1, with D unclear. V gave up 5 bases and J gave up 1 base, with 14 bases separating them. The CDR3 has 15 amino acids. Germline V gives CDR1 MNHEY, CDR2 SVGEGT. In nucleotides, the CDR3 is TGTGCCAGCAGTCTGGACCGTATGTGGAACACTGAAGCTTTCTTT. It codes for CASSLDRMWNTEAFF.

The chain employs TRBV12-3 or TRBV12-4 and TRBJ1-6; 12 bases are a match to TRBD1. The CDR3 sequence is 13 residues long. The J segment lost 10 bases and the V segment lost 8 bases, leaving 3 bases of the junction unmatched. CDR3 in DNA: TGTGCCAGCGGGACAGGGGGCCAGTCACCCCTCCACTTT. Encoded protein: CASGTGGQSPLHF.

J is TRBJ1-5 and V is TRBV7-2, with D perhaps TRBD1 (5 bases). The CDR3 runs 15 residues. Germline CDR1 SGHTA, CDR2 FQGNSA. The germline V and J ends were trimmed by 5 bases and 0 bases, with 11 bases remaining between them. For the CDR3, the DNA is TGTGCCAGCAGCGCACAGGTATCTAGCAATCAGCCCCAGCATTTT. Amino acids: CASSAQVSSNQPQHF.

This clonotype has more than one count but fewer than ten. The chain employs TRBV7-2 and TRBJ1-2; 8 positions agree with TRBD1. Trimming at V came to 6 bases and at J to 6 bases, leaving 12 bases not matched to a gene. Germline CDR1 and CDR2: SGHTA and FQGNSA. The CDR3 spans 15 residues. The CDR3 nucleotides are TGTGCCAGCAGACCAGTCCCCAGGGGGCGGGATGGCTACACCTTC. It specifies CASRPVPRGRDGYTF.